The clone carrying this T cell receptor (beta chain) appeared a few times. Germline trimming cut 4 bases from V and 3 bases from J; bases unmatched to any gene: 4. CDR1 is SGHRS and CDR2 is YFSETQ in the germline V gene. The length of the CDR3 is 14 residues. The sample originates from a study of blood T cell repertoires in COVID-19. At the level of the study: Specimens from acute and convalescent COVID-19 originated in the United States, Italy and Spain. From T cells, B-cell-depleted T cells, or PBMCs came the material, which was cDNA or gDNA.

As handled by the study authors: Nucleated cell number was recorded as an estimate derived from reference gene primer amplification. Assay used: immunoSEQ multiplex PCR; TCRdb lists only in-frame clones, some missing. Clonal size and the V and J genes are those of that table, whereas D and trimming came from the DNA. The data contain about 99,000 clones, about 86% of them singletons. The sequence came from an older woman in a cohort sampled during active or convalescent COVID-19. The sample consisted of peripheral blood. This chain uses TRBV5-1 with TRBJ2-1; TRBD2 agrees at 7 bases. CDR3 sequence (DNA): TGCGCCAGCAGCGGCGGGAGCGACTACAATGAGCAGTTCTTC. It is translated as CASSGGSDYNEQFF.